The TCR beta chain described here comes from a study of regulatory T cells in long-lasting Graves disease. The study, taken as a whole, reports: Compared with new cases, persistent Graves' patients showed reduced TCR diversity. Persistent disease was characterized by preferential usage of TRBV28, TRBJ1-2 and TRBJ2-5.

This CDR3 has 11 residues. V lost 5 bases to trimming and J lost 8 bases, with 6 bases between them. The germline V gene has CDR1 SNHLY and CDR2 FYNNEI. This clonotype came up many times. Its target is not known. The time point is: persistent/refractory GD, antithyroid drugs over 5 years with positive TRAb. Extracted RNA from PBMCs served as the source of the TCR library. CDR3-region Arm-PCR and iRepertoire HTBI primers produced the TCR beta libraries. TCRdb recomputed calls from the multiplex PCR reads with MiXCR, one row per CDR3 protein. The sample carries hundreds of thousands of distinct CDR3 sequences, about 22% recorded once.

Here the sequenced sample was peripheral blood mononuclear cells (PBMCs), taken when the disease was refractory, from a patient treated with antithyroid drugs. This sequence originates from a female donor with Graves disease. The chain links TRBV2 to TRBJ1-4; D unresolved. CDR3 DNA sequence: TGTGCCAGCAGTTCCTACGAAAAACTGTTTTTT. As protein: CASSSYEKLFF.